These 12 T cell receptor beta chains were sequenced from one sample in a study of blood T cell repertoires in COVID-19. TCRdb's table, derived via immunoSEQ multiplex PCR, lists solely in-frame clones and lacks some. The sample has some 250,000 clones, roughly 86% seen once. The sequencing sample was made of peripheral blood. All receptors derive from a human donor in a cohort sampled during active COVID-19.

The chain combines TRBV30 with TRBJ1-3, with a weak D call TRBD1 (5 bases). CDR3 length: 16 residues. CDR1 GTSNPN and CDR2 SVGIG come from the germline V gene (reference sequence). V shed 0 bases and J shed 1 base, with 13 bases lying between them. The chain's CDR3 is CAWSVPVRASGNTIYF. The CDR3 DNA reads as TGTGCCTGGAGTGTACCAGTCAGGGCTTCTGGAAACACCATATATTTT.

In regard to this clone: Other nucleotide sequences in the sample specify the same CDR3. The rearrangement uses TRBV7-2 and TRBJ1-1; the D is unclear. Trimming stripped 2 bases from V and 5 bases from J, with 9 bases between. The CDR3 is made up of 13 amino acids. Germline V gene data show CDR1 as SGHTA and CDR2 as FQGNSA. As DNA, the CDR3 is TGTGCCAGCAGCTTATCAGGAGGGACTGAAGCTTTCTTT. This gives the protein CASSLSGGTEAFF.

V gene TRBV6-5 combines with J gene TRBJ2-5; 8 nucleotides line up with TRBD2. The CDR3 contains 15 residues. Germline assignment: CDR1 MNHEY and CDR2 SVGAGI. The V gene end was trimmed by 2 bases and the J gene end by 8 bases; junction bases not matched to a gene: 10. The CDR3, as DNA: TGTGCCAGCAGTTACAGGGTAGCGGGGTCGTTAACCCAGTACTTC. Translating it yields CASSYRVAGSLTQYF.

The CDR3 region is CASSTQSTGGQFF. The CDR3 DNA reads as TGTGCCAGCAGCACCCAATCGACAGGAGGGCAGTTCTTC. This chain connects TRBV7-2 to TRBJ2-1; a possible D gene is TRBD1 (6 bases). This CDR3 has 13 amino acids. V shed 5 bases and J shed 12 bases, with 17 bases lying between them. CDR1 SGHTA and CDR2 FQGNSA come from the germline V gene.

This chain joins TRBV7-2 and TRBJ2-7; tentatively, D is TRBD2 (6 bases). Deletions cut 1 base from V and 2 bases from J, with 18 bases between. CDR1 and CDR2 from the germline V gene are SGHTA and FQGNSA. This CDR3 comprises 17 residues. For the CDR3, the DNA is TGTGCCAGCAGCTTAGGTCAGGAGCTAGCGAGTACCTACGAGCAGTACTTC. Translating it yields CASSLGQELASTYEQYF.

This chain joins TRBV3-1 (or the pseudogene TRBV3-2) and TRBJ2-5; D may be TRBD1 (6 bases). CDR1 and CDR2 (germline): LGHDT, YNNKEL (reference sequence). Deletions cut 1 base from V and 4 bases from J, with 10 bases between. The CDR3 extends over 14 amino acids. CDR3 amino acids: CASSQGIGGETQYF. The CDR3 nucleotides are TGTGCCAGCAGCCAAGGGATAGGGGGAGAGACCCAGTACTTC.

The sample holds a few counts of this clone. The J gene is TRBJ2-2, the V gene TRBV5-5; perhaps TRBD2 as D (5 bases). Trimming left V 0 bases short and J 8 bases short, with 11 bases between. Germline CDR1 reads SGHKS; CDR2 reads YYEKEE (reference sequence). This CDR3 is built from 14 residues. The CDR3 loop is CASSLGRTQGELFF. The CDR3 region has the DNA TGTGCCAGCAGCTTGGGTAGGACTCAAGGGGAGCTGTTTTTT.

This clone was detected once. The chain is built from TRBV18 and TRBJ1-1; D might be TRBD1 (6 bases). CDR1 and CDR2 from the germline V gene are KGHSH and LQKENI. Trimming removed 3 bases at V and 4 bases at J, with 18 bases between. The CDR3 is 16 residues long. The CDR3 loop is CASSPGRVGARTEAFF. CDR3 bases: TGTGCCAGCTCACCCGGACGGGTGGGGGCTCGCACTGAAGCTTTCTTT.

The rearrangement links TRBV18 to TRBJ1-6; no clear D. This CDR3 has 12 residues. V lost 3 bases and J lost 10, with 7 bases in between. Germline V gene lookup returns CDR1 KGHSH and CDR2 LQKENI. Written as DNA, the CDR3 is TGTGCCAGCTCACCCCTTGGCTCACCCCTCCACTTT. Translation: CASSPLGSPLHF.

Only one count was recorded for this clone. V gene TRBV7-2 combines with J gene TRBJ2-5; TRBD1 is a possible D gene (6 bases). The germline V and J ends were trimmed by 1 base and 7 bases, with 10 bases remaining between them. The CDR3 is 13 residues long. CDR1 and CDR2 from the germline V gene are SGHTA and FQGNSA. CDR3 loop: CASSLEQGRTQYF. The CDR3 DNA follows: TGTGCCAGCAGCTTAGAGCAGGGGAGGACCCAGTACTTC. Supplemented by reference TRBV7-2 and TRBJ2-5, the full variable domain reads GAGVSQSPSNKVTEKGKDVELRCDPISGHTALYWYRQSLGQGLEFLIYFQGNSAPDKSGLPSDRFSAERTGGSVSTLTIQRTQQEDSAVYLCASSLEQGRTQYFGPGTRLLVL.

This clone was seen a single time. This rearrangement joins TRBV7-2 to TRBJ1-3, with TRBD1 matching over 7 bases. The CDR3 totals 16 residues. Germline CDR1 SGHTA, CDR2 FQGNSA. V lost 4 bases and J lost 1; bases outside the gene matches: 7. CDR3 in amino acids: CASSYGTVWSGNTIYF. CDR3 bases: TGTGCCAGCAGCTACGGGACAGTGTGGTCTGGAAACACCATATATTTT.

The CDR3 DNA is TGTGCCAGCAGCTTAGATCTCCGGGGGACGGGCGAGCAGTACTTC. It codes for CASSLDLRGTGEQYF. This chain links TRBV11-2 with TRBJ2-7; the D gene is possibly TRBD2 (6 bases). The germline CDR1 and CDR2 sequences are SGHAT and FQNNGV. CDR3 length: 15 residues. V lost 0 bases and J 6 bases, leaving 15 bases between the germline ends.